Listed here are 18 T cell receptor beta chains from one sample, sequenced in a study of identical twins. A single record per CDR3 protein comes from TCRdb applying MiXCR to the 5' RACE reads. In the table there are some 590,000 distinct CDR3 sequences, 9.6% of which are singletons. This same sample was also part of a study on yellow fever vaccine responses in identical twins.

Sequencing was carried out using PBMCs. The receptor source for this set is a woman between 18 and 30 years old in good health.

This clonotype was detected ten times or more. The rearrangement links TRBV5-1 to TRBJ2-5; TRBD1 agrees at 8 bases. V shed 4 bases, J shed 1 base, and the junction held 6 bases outside the gene matches. The CDR3 contains 15 residues. The germline gives CDR1 SGHRS, CDR2 YFSETQ. CDR3 in amino acids: CASSLTGGVQETQYF. Written as DNA, the CDR3 is TGCGCCAGCAGCCTTACAGGGGGAGTCCAAGAGACCCAGTACTTC.

This clonotype was counted ten times or more. The chain employs TRBV12-3 or TRBV12-4 and TRBJ2-2; 10 bases are shared with TRBD1. With 4 bases clipped from V and 5 bases from J, the junction kept 7 bases outside the gene matches. The CDR3 length is 16 residues. The CDR3 DNA sequence: TGTGCCAGCAGTTCCAAGACAGGGGGCCGGACCGGGGAGCTGTTTTTT. Protein sequence: CASSSKTGGRTGELFF.

This chain connects TRBV21-1 to TRBJ1-1; the table's D call TRBD1 went unverified against the DNA. TRBV21-1 is flagged as a pseudogene. This CDR3 comprises 14 residues. This CDR3 reads CASSDSRGNTEAFF. The CDR3 DNA is TGTGCCAGCAGCGATTCCCGGGGGAACACTGAAGCTTTCTTT.

This clonotype was detected ten times or more. The chain is built from TRBV28 and TRBJ2-3, with TRBD2 as a possible D gene (6 bases). Germline CDR1 MDHEN, CDR2 SYDVKM. CDR3 length: 15 residues. Between the trimmed V and J ends, which lost 0 bases and 6 bases, there was a span of 13 bases. The CDR3 region is CASSLWWEERDTQYF. The CDR3 nucleotides read TGTGCCAGCAGTTTATGGTGGGAGGAGCGGGATACGCAGTATTTT.

This clonotype has at least ten counts. The chain joins TRBV10-3 to TRBJ2-2; D is perhaps TRBD1 or TRBD2 (5 bases each). CDR3 length: 14 amino acids. Germline V gene sequence: CDR1 ENHRY, CDR2 SYGVKD. The V gene lost 6 bases and the J gene lost 2 bases, with 10 bases spanning the gap. CDR3 in DNA: TGTGCCATCAGGGGGGACGGCAACACCGGGGAGCTGTTTTTT. The encoded protein is CAIRGDGNTGELFF.

This clonotype was found many times. V usage is TRBV5-1 and J usage is TRBJ2-3; no clear D. The ends were cut back, 4 bases at V and 2 bases at J, with 26 bases in the middle. The CDR3 contains 19 residues. Germline CDR1 reads SGHRS; CDR2 reads YFSETQ. The CDR3 DNA sequence: TGCGCCAGCAGCCCGAGAAGGCAGGATCCTCCTCTACTCACAGATACGCAGTATTTT. This codes for CASSPRRQDPPLLTDTQYF.

There are many counts of this clonotype. The chain combines TRBV10-3 with TRBJ1-2; 7 bases fit TRBD1. From germline, CDR1 is ENHRY and CDR2 SYGVKD. The CDR3 runs to 15 residues. V dropped 2 bases and J dropped 4; count of bases not matched to a gene: 7. The CDR3 region is CAISEHRDSSYGYTF. CDR3 bases: TGTGCCATCAGTGAGCACCGGGACAGCTCCTATGGCTACACCTTC.

In this sample, this clonotype turned up many times. This chain connects TRBV29-1 to TRBJ2-7; the D gene is possibly TRBD1 (6 bases). Germline CDR1 and CDR2: SQVTM and ANQGSEA. The ends were cut back, 4 bases at V and 4 bases at J, with 14 bases in the middle. The CDR3 has 13 amino acids. DNA of the CDR3: TGCAGCGTTGCCGGACAGACCTCTTACGAGCAGTACTTC. It yields the protein CSVAGQTSYEQYF.

This clonotype was seen only a few times. J is TRBJ2-7 and V is TRBV4-2; a possible D gene is TRBD2 (5 bases). The germline V gene encodes CDR1 LGHNA and CDR2 YNFKEQ. V gave up 1 base and J gave up 0 bases, with 10 bases separating them. CDR3 length equals 15 residues. CDR3 protein: CASSQGGSLSYEQYF. The CDR3 DNA reads TGTGCCAGCAGCCAAGGTGGGAGCCTCTCCTACGAGCAGTACTTC.

This sequence joins TRBV14 and TRBJ1-1; the D is unclear. V shed 8 bases and J shed 0 bases, with 7 bases lying between them. The CDR3 covers 12 residues. Germline CDR1 reads SGHDN; CDR2 reads FVKESK. For the CDR3, the DNA is TGTGCCAGCTGGCGAATGAACACTGAAGCTTTCTTT. Translation: CASWRMNTEAFF.

This sequence joins TRBV7-2 and TRBJ2-7; D gene ambiguous. Deletions cut 5 bases from V and 2 bases from J, with 13 bases between. The CDR3 has 14 residues. CDR1 and CDR2 (germline): SGHTA, FQGNSA. CDR3 DNA sequence: TGTGCCAGCAGCCCACTCGGCAGTACCTACGAGCAGTACTTC. Its protein is CASSPLGSTYEQYF.

This clonotype appeared many times. V gene TRBV20-1 combines with J gene TRBJ2-7, with TRBD1 matching 7 bases. This CDR3 spans 15 amino acids. Germline V lookup: CDR1 DFQATT, CDR2 SNEGSKA (reference sequence). V dropped 0 bases and J dropped 3; count of bases not matched to a gene: 8. CDR3 sequence: CSARDLRGQVYEQYF. The CDR3 DNA reads TGCAGTGCTAGAGATCTTAGGGGGCAGGTCTACGAGCAGTACTTC.

This clonotype was counted between two and nine times. V and J are TRBV18 and TRBJ2-3; D uncertain. Per the germline V gene, CDR1 is KGHSH and CDR2 is LQKENI. The V end was cut by 2 bases, the J end by 1 base, with 13 bases between. There are 16 residues in the CDR3. CDR3 coding DNA: TGTGCCAGCTCACCAAAGCAGCAGACCGGCACAGATACGCAGTATTTT. It is translated as CASSPKQQTGTDTQYF.

The chain has TRBV20-1 and TRBJ2-7; tentative D call: TRBD1 (5 bases). The CDR3 is 12 residues long. The ends were cut back, 3 bases at V and 5 bases at J, with 11 bases in the middle. Germline V gene data show CDR1 as DFQATT and CDR2 as SNEGSKA (reference sequence). The DNA for the CDR3 is TGCAGTGCTAGCCCGACAGAAAACGAGCAGTACTTC. Translated, it gives CSASPTENEQYF.

The gene calls are TRBV6-1 and TRBJ2-3, with D possibly being TRBD2 (6 bases). Germline assignment: CDR1 MNHNS and CDR2 SASEGT. The CDR3 runs 14 residues. Trimming left V 10 bases short and J 4 bases short, with 18 bases between. Here the CDR3 DNA reads TGTGCCACGGGGGATCTGGGATCTCCAGATACGCAGTATTTT. This encodes CATGDLGSPDTQYF.

The V gene is TRBV12-3 or TRBV12-4, the J gene TRBJ2-3, with TRBD1 identical over 12 bases. The CDR3 is made up of 16 amino acids. V lost 3 bases and J lost 5; bases outside the gene matches: 6. CDR3 sequence: CASSFGTGGAGDTQYF. The CDR3 nucleotides read TGTGCCAGCAGTTTCGGGACAGGGGGCGCGGGAGATACGCAGTATTTT.

This clonotype has a handful of counts. The chain links TRBV11-2 to TRBJ2-3, with 16 bases that match TRBD2. With V trimmed by 5 bases and J by 7 bases, 15 bases remained unmatched. The CDR3 consists of 19 residues. Germline V gene sequence: CDR1 SGHAT, CDR2 FQNNGV. CDR3 nucleotide sequence: TGTGCCAGCAGCACAAGGGGGACTAGCGGGGGGGCCTTCAGAAATACGCAGTATTTT. Amino acids: CASSTRGTSGGAFRNTQYF.

The chain combines TRBV4-3 with TRBJ2-5, with 9 bases lining up with TRBD2. Germline CDR1 and CDR2: LGHNA and YSLEER. The CDR3 is made up of 14 amino acids. V shed 1 base and J 4 bases; nucleotides not matched to a gene: 1. The CDR3 DNA reads as TGCGCCAGCAGCCAAGCACTAGCGGGAGAGACCCAGTACTTC. Translation: CASSQALAGETQYF.